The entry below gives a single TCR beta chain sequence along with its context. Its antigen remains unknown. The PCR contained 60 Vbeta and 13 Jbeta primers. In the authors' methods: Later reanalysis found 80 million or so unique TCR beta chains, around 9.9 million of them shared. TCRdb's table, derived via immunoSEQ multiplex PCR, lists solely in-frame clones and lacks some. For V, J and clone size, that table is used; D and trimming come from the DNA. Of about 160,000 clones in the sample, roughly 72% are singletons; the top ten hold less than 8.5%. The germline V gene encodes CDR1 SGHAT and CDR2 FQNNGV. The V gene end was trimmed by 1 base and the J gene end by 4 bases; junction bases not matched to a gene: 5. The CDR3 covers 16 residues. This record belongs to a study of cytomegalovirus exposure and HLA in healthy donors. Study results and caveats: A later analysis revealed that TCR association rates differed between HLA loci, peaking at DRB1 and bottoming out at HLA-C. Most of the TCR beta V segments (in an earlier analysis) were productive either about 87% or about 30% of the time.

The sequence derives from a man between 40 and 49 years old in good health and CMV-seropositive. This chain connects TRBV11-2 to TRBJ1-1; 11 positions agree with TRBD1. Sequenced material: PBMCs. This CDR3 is CASSLGEDRGLTEAFF. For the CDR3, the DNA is TGTGCCAGCAGCTTAGGGGAGGACAGGGGGCTCACTGAAGCTTTCTTT.